These T cell receptor beta chains were read from a single sample in a study of metastatic and nonmetastatic thyroid tumors. TCRdb re-processed the PCR reads through MiXCR. The sample yields around 23,000 clones, approximately 20% seen once. The sample consisted of blood. All receptors derive from a female donor with papillary thyroid cancer or a benign thyroid nodule (not recorded which). Some clones in this sample may be carry-over from other donors' samples. Each CDR3 is given with its conserved first and last residue. Clone size is not always given. Where it is, it says once, few, many or a class for expanded clones.

CDR3aa	v_gene	abundance
CASSPGQGRSTDTQYF	TRBV18	NA
CATSRDRAGEKLFF	TRBV15	many
CASTPQPGNSPLHF	TRBV6-1	medium-sized
CASRDLGQTYEQYF	TRBV6-2/TRBV6-3	few
CSVDGGSSSYEQYF	TRBV29-1	many
CASSHYLSGGSTDTQYF	TRBV5-1	NA
CASSRDSSGNTIYF	TRBV7-2	many
CASSLRGQGRDTQYF	TRBV11-2	NA
CASSPYLSGGSTDTQYF	TRBV5-1	many
CASRIGYSQPQHF	TRBV6-1	medium-sized
CASSQETSGRKGEQFF	TRBV4-2	NA
CASSYSGGGADTQYF	TRBV6-2/TRBV6-3	few
CASSPGTAHQPQHF	TRBV6-1	many
CASSHLGSGNTIYF	TRBV4-3	many
CASSDTNTGELFF	TRBV6-4	few
CASSQVGYEQYF	TRBV7-9	few
CSAKGGSYEQYF	TRBV20-1	NA
CASLVGQGVHNEQYF	TRBV5-5	many
CASSLLSIF	TRBV7-2	many
CASTLRGATGELFF	TRBV5-4	many
CASRIILRTGVFSGANVLTF	TRBV6-2/TRBV6-3	NA
CASSVLLAGGLYF	TRBV5-8	many